This TCR beta chain emerged from a study of identifying expanded T cells in peripheral blood. Libraries were prepared by immunoSEQ multiplex PCR; TCRdb keeps only in-frame clonotypes and omits some of them. The table includes approximately 75,000 clones, about 90% detected once. This CDR3 has 16 amino acids. The V gene's germline CDR1 is MNHEY and CDR2 SVGAGI. V was cut by 0 bases and J by 1 base, with 12 bases left in between. This clonotype was obtained from a person aged 18-69 years in good health. The sample taken for sequencing was blood. This chain uses TRBV6-5 with TRBJ1-1; D possibly corresponds to TRBD1 (6 bases). CDR3 residues: CASSYSGGPGNTEAFF. The DNA of the CDR3 is TGTGCCAGCAGTTACTCTGGGGGGCCCGGGAACACTGAAGCTTTCTTT.